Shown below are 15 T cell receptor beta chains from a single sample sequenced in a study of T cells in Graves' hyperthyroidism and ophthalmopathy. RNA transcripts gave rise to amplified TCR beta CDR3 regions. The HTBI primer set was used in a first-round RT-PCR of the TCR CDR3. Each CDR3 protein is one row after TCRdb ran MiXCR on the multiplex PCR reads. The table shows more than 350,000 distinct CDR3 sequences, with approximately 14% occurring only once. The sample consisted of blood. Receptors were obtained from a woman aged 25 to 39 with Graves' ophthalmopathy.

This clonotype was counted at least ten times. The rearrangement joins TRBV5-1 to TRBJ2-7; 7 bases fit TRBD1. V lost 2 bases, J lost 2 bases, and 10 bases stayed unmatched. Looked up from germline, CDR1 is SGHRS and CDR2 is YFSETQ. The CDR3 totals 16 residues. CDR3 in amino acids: CASSFPDRNYPYEQYF. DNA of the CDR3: TGCGCCAGCAGCTTCCCGGACAGGAACTACCCCTACGAGCAGTACTTC. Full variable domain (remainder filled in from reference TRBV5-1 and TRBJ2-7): KAGVTQTPRYLIKTRGQQVTLSCSPISGHRSVSWYQQTPGQGLQFLFEYFSETQRNKGNFPGRFSGRQFSNSRSEMNVSTLELGDSALYLCASSFPDRNYPYEQYFGPGTRLTVT.

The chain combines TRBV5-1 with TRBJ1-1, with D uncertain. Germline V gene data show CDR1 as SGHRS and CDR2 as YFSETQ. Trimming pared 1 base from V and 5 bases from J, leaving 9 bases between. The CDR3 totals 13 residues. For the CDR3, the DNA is TGCGCCAGCAGCTTGTTTCTGGGTACTGAAGCTTTCTTT. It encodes CASSLFLGTEAFF.

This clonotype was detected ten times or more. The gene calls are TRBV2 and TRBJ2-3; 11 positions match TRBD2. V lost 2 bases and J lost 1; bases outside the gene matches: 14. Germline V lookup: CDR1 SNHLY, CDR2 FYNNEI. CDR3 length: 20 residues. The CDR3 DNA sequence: TGTGCCAGCAGTGAACGGGGGCTAGCGGGGGGCCTGGGTGGCACAGATACGCAGTATTTT. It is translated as CASSERGLAGGLGGTDTQYF.

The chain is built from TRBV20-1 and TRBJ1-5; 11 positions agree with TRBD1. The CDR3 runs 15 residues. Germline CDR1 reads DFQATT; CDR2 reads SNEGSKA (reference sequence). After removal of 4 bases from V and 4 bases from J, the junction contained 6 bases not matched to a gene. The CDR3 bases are TGCAGTGCTAAAGACGGGACAGGGGGTAATCAGCCCCAGCATTTT. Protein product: CSAKDGTGGNQPQHF.

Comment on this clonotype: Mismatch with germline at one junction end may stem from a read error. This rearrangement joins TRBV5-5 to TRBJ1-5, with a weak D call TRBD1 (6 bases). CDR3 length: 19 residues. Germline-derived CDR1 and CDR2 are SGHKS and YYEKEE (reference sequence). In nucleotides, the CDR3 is TGCGCCAGCAGCTTGAAGGGGCGACAGGACCCATATAGCAATCAGCCCCAGCATTTT. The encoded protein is CASSLKGRQDPYSNQPQHF.

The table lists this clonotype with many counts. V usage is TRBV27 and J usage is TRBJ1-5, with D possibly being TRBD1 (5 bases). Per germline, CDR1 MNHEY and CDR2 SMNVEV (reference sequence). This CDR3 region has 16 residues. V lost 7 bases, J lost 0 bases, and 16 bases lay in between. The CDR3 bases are TGTGCCAGCACCAAATACGGGACGTATAGCAATCAGCCCCAGCATTTT. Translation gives CASTKYGTYSNQPQHF.

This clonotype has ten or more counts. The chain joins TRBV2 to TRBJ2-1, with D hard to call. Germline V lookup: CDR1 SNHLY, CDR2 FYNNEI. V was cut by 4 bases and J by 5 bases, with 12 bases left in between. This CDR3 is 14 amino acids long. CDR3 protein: CASSGPMENNEQFF. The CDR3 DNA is TGTGCCAGCAGTGGACCGATGGAAAACAATGAGCAGTTCTTC.

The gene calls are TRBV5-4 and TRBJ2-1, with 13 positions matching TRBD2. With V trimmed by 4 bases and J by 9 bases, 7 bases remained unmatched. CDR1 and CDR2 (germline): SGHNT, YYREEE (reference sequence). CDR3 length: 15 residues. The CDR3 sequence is CASSARTSGGGEQFF. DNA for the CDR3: TGTGCCAGCAGCGCAAGGACTAGCGGGGGTGGTGAGCAGTTCTTC. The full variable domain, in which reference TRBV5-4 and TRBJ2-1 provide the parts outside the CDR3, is ETGVTQSPTHLIKTRGQQVTLRCSSQSGHNTVSWYQQALGQGPQFIFQYYREEENGRGNFPPRFSGLQFPNYSSELNVNALELDDSALYLCASSARTSGGGEQFFGPGTRLTVL.

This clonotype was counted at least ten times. The CDR3 reads CASSEAREGGFSNQPQHF. The DNA for the CDR3 is TGTGCCAGCAGTGAAGCGAGGGAAGGGGGCTTCAGCAATCAGCCCCAGCATTTT. V usage is TRBV6-1 and J usage is TRBJ1-5; TRBD1 agrees at 7 bases. Germline values: CDR1 MNHNS, CDR2 SASEGT. The J segment lost 1 base and the V segment lost 0 bases, leaving 9 bases of the junction unmatched. The CDR3 spans 18 residues.

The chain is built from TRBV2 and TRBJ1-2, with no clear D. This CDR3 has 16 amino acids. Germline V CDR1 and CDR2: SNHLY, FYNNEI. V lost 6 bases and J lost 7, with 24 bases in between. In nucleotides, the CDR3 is TGTGCCAGCAGCTCGGACTTGGGCATCCTTACTGTTGGCTACACCTTC. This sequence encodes CASSSDLGILTVGYTF.

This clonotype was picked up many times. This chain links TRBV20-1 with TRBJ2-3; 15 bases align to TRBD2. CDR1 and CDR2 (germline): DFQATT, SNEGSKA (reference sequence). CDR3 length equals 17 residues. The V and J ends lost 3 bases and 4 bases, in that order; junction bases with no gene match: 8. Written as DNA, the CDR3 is TGCAGTGCTAGGTCCGGACTAGCGGGGGGGCCGGCAGATACGCAGTATTTT. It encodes CSARSGLAGGPADTQYF.

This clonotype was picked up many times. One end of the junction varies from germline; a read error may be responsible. CDR3 residues: CASAPGGPLEPQHF. The CDR3, as DNA: TGTGCCAGCGCACCGGGCGGACCATTGGAGCCCCAGCATTTT. This chain uses TRBV18 with TRBJ1-5, with D uncertain. This CDR3 is 14 amino acids long. Germline loops: CDR1 KGHSH, CDR2 LQKENI.

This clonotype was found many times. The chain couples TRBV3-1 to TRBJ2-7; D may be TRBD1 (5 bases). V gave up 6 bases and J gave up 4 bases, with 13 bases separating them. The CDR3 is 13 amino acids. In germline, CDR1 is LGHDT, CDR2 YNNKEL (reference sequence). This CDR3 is CASRSQGLYEQYF. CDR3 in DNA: TGTGCCAGCAGGAGTCAGGGTTTGTACGAGCAGTACTTC.

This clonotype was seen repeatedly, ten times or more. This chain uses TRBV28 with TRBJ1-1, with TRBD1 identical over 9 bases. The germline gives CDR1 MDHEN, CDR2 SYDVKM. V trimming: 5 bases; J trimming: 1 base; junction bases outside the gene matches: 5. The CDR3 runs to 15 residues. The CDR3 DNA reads TGTGCCAGCAGTCGCCCGGGACAGGGGAACACTGAAGCTTTCTTT. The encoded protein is CASSRPGQGNTEAFF.

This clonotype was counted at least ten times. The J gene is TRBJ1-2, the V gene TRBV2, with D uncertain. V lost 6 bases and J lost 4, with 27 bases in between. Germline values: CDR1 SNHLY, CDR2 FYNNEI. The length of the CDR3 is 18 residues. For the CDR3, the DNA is TGTGCCAGCAGCGACGGCCGACTTACCACCATCCACCTCTATGGCTACACCTTC. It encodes CASSDGRLTTIHLYGYTF.